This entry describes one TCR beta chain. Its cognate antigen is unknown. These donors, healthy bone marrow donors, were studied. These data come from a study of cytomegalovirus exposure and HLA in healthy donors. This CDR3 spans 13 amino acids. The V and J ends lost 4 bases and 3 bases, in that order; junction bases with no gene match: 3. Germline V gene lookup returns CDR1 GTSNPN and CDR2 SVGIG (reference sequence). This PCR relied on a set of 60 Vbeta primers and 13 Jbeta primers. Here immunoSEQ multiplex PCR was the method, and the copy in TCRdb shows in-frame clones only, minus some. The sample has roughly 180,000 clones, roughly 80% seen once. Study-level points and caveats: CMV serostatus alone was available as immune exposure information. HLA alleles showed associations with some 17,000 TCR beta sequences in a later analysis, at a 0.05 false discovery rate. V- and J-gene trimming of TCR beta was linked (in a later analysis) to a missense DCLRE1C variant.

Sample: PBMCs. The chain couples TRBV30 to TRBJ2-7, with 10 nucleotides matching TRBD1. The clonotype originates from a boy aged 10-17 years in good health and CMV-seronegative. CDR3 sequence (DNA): TGTGCCTGGACGGGACAGGGGATCTACGAGCAGTACTTC. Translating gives CAWTGQGIYEQYF. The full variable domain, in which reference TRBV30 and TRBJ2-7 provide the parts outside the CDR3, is SQTIHQWPATLVQPVGSPLSLECTVEGTSNPNLYWYRQAAGRGLQLLFYSVGIGQISSEVPQNLSASRPQDRQFILSSKKLLLSDSGFYLCAWTGQGIYEQYFGPGTRLTVT.